This is a list of T cell receptor beta chains from one sample in a study of response to subunit inactivated influenza vaccine. MiXCR, applied by TCRdb to the RT-PCR reads, yields one record per CDR3 protein. The table records hundreds of thousands of distinct CDR3 sequences, about 18% of them present only once. The sample here was PBMCs from blood, taken 5 days after vaccination. The receptors stem from a man aged 50 to 60 who received an inactivated influenza vaccine. Both conserved end residues are part of each CDR3. The order of the fields is J gene, D gene, clone size, V gene, CDR3 protein, CDR3 DNA. A D gene is named only where the DNA matches it firmly. Clone size is not always given. Where it is, it says once, few, many or a class for expanded clones.

TRBJ1-2 . once TRBV4-2 CASSQDTKYGYTF TGTGCCAGCAGCCAAGATACAAAATATGGCTACACCTTC
TRBJ1-1 TRBD1 . TRBV7-2 CASREWDSGNTEAFF TGTGCCAGCAGGGAATGGGACAGCGGTAACACTGAAGCTTTCTTT
TRBJ2-3 TRBD2 many TRBV12-3/TRBV12-4 CASSSVKRGGNPPYF TGTGCCAGCAGTTCCGTCAAGCGGGGGGGCAATCCGCCGTATTTT
TRBJ2-7 . few TRBV10-3 CAAMDRLAGGIAYEQYF TGTGCCGCGATGGACAGGTTGGCGGGAGGAATCGCCTACGAGCAGTACTTC
TRBJ1-1 . . TRBV5-6 CASRQQGGPSMNTEAFF TGTGCCAGCAGACAACAAGGAGGCCCCTCCATGAACACTGAAGCTTTCTTT
TRBJ2-7 TRBD1 few TRBV7-2 CASSFDRGEGEQYF TGTGCCAGCAGCTTTGACAGGGGGGAGGGCGAGCAGTACTTC
TRBJ1-1 . once TRBV6-1 CASRPPGHAADFF TGTGCCAGCAGGCCCCCGGGACACGCTGCAGATTTCTTT
TRBJ2-5 TRBD1 . TRBV24-1 CATSDSGTGGRETQYF TGTGCCACCAGTGATTCCGGGACAGGGGGAAGGGAGACCCAGTACTTC
TRBJ2-1 TRBD1 . TRBV10-3 CAISEGTARGNNEQFF TGTGCCATCAGTGAAGGGACAGCCCGAGGAAATAATGAGCAGTTCTTC
TRBJ2-1 TRBD1 . TRBV4-3 CASSQEQGYPYNEQFF TGCGCCAGCAGCCAAGAACAGGGGTACCCCTACAATGAGCAGTTCTTC
TRBJ2-5 . few TRBV29-1 CSALAPQETQYF TGCAGCGCACTAGCCCCCCAAGAGACCCAGTACTTC
TRBJ2-7 TRBD2 . TRBV28 CASSPLPVSGRYEQYF TGTGCCAGCAGCCCCCTCCCCGTTAGCGGGAGATACGAGCAGTACTTC
TRBJ2-2 . . TRBV6-2/TRBV6-3 CASSQGGGAGELFF TGTGCCAGCAGCCAGGGTGGAGGAGCCGGGGAGCTGTTTTTT
TRBJ2-3 TRBD2 . TRBV24-1 CATSEGLAGGFDTQYF TGTGCCACCAGTGAGGGACTAGCGGGAGGTTTTGATACGCAGTATTTT
TRBJ2-7 . few TRBV29-1 CSVVIQVDEQYF TGCAGCGTTGTCATACAGGTGGACGAGCAGTACTTC
TRBJ2-6 TRBD1 many TRBV4-3 CASSQFGTGGANVLTF TGCGCCAGCAGCCAATTCGGGACAGGGGGGGCCAACGTCCTGACTTTC
TRBJ2-3 . . TRBV5-6 CASIRGGTDTQYF TGTGCCAGCATCCGAGGGGGCACAGATACGCAGTATTTT
TRBJ1-1 TRBD1 . TRBV12-3/TRBV12-4 CASRHDRDRNTEAFF TGTGCCAGCAGACATGACCGGGACAGGAACACTGAAGCTTTCTTT
TRBJ2-7 . . TRBV6-5 CASSYIGGPTPFYEQYF TGTGCCAGCAGTTATATTGGGGGACCGACTCCATTCTACGAGCAGTACTTC
TRBJ2-5 . few TRBV7-9 CASSFQASGQETQYF TGTGCCAGCAGCTTCCAGGCCTCAGGCCAAGAGACCCAGTACTTC
TRBJ2-7 TRBD2 many TRBV15 CATSRGLAVSSYEQYF TGTGCCACCAGCAGAGGACTAGCGGTGAGCTCCTACGAGCAGTACTTC
TRBJ2-3 . . TRBV5-1 CASRNLGSASTDTQYF TGCGCCAGCAGGAATCTCGGAAGCGCGAGCACAGATACGCAGTATTTT
TRBJ2-6 . few TRBV4-2 CASSQEPSGANVLTF TGTGCCAGCAGCCAAGAGCCCTCTGGGGCCAACGTCCTGACTTTC
TRBJ2-7 . few TRBV20-1 CSAVGAAYSYEQYF TGCAGTGCTGTTGGGGCAGCCTATTCCTACGAGCAGTACTTC